This is a list of T cell receptor beta chains from one sample in a study of OX40 agonist ivuxolimab in advanced cancers. The table came from immunoSEQ multiplex PCR; TCRdb's copy has only in-frame clones and leaves some out. The sample lists around 100,000 clones, around 90% occurring once. The sample in question was CD4+ or CD8+ T cells sorted from blood, obtained in a trial of the OX40 agonist ivuxolimab. These receptors all come from an adult with an advanced solid tumor such as melanoma, head and neck, liver or kidney cancer. CDR3s include the opening cysteine and the closing phenylalanine or tryptophan. The D gene is left open where the match is weak. Size is omitted from some rows. Given values are once, few, many or a class for expanded clones.

J gene	V gene	clone size	D gene	CDR3 DNA	CDR3 protein
TRBJ1-2	TRBV19	-	-	TGTGCCAGTAAGAGACGTCGCTTGGCGGAGGGCTACACCTTC	CASKRRRLAEGYTF
TRBJ2-7	TRBV7-6	-	-	TGTGCCAGCAGCTTATTCGCGGACGAGCAGTACTTC	CASSLFADEQYF
TRBJ2-7	TRBV6-1	-	-	TGTGCCAGCAGTGAAAGGGACTTATCGCAGTACTTC	CASSERDLSQYF
TRBJ2-5	TRBV7-9	-	TRBD2	TGTGCCAGCAGCTTCAAGGGCGGGGGGTACAAAGAGACCCAGTACTTC	CASSFKGGGYKETQYF
TRBJ1-1	TRBV29-1	few	-	TGCAGCGTTTATGGGGGTAGTTTTCACACTGAAGCTTTCTTT	CSVYGGSFHTEAFF
TRBJ2-2	TRBV9	-	-	TGTGCCAGCAGCGTACTCACCGGGGAGCTGTTTTTT	CASSVLTGELFF
TRBJ2-1	TRBV29-1	-	-	TGCAGCGTTGCCCGTGGGGTTAGGCGGGATGAGCAGTTCTTC	CSVARGVRRDEQFF
TRBJ1-6	TRBV30	-	-	TGTGCCTGGAGTGTCAATGGGCAGCTTAATTCACCCCTCCACTTT	CAWSVNGQLNSPLHF
TRBJ2-7	TRBV18	-	TRBD2	TGTGCCAGTAGCGGGGGGAACGACGAGCAGTACTTC	CASSGGNDEQYF
TRBJ2-7	TRBV5-6	once	-	TGTGCCAGCAGCGTCCTAGGACCCCCGGGGTACGAGCAGTACTTC	CASSVLGPPGYEQYF
TRBJ1-2	TRBV6-6	-	-	TGTGCCAGCAGTGCCCGACAGCAATATGGCTACACCTTC	CASSARQQYGYTF
TRBJ1-5	TRBV30	-	-	TGTGCCTGGAGTCCTTCGGCAAATCAGCCCCAGCATTTT	CAWSPSANQPQHF
TRBJ2-3	TRBV28	-	TRBD1	TGTGCCAGCAGTTTAGGAGGGACAGGGGGCGGGACGCAGTATTTT	CASSLGGTGGGTQYF
TRBJ2-1	TRBV7-3	-	-	TGTGCCAGCAGCCAAGGTCGGTACAATGAGCAGTTCTTC	CASSQGRYNEQFF
TRBJ2-1	TRBV27	-	TRBD2	TGTGCCAGCAGGGTAGCGGGGGGCCCCTACAATGAGCAGTTCTTC	CASRVAGGPYNEQFF
TRBJ1-4	TRBV2	-	-	TGTGCCAGCAGTAAAGGGACAACTAATGAAAAACTGTTTTTT	CASSKGTTNEKLFF
TRBJ2-2	TRBV27	-	TRBD1	TGTGCCAGCAGTTTATCGATGGTAGGACAGGGAAGCACCGGGGAGCTGTTTTTT	CASSLSMVGQGSTGELFF
TRBJ2-7	TRBV7-9	-	-	TGTGCCAGCAGCTTTTCCGGGACGGCGGTCGAGCAGTACTTC	CASSFSGTAVEQYF